Sequencing of this T cell receptor (beta chain) was carried out in a study of naive and memory T cell subsets. This CDR3 is 12 amino acids long. Looked up from germline, CDR1 is GTSNPN and CDR2 is SVGIG (reference sequence). V lost 0 bases to trimming and J lost 13 bases, with 10 bases between them. This clonotype was counted many times. The library had UMIs added by 3' ligation of an oligonucleotide to TCR cDNA. Adult healthy volunteers gave 2.5 ml peripheral blood for whole-blood RNA. Unsorted total RNA, roughly 1 to 1,100 ng, was DNase treated before reverse transcription. The SP2 primer and nested alpha and beta constant region primers amplified ligated cDNA in four rounds. Alpha and beta constant region primers primed reverse transcription for blood and skin samples. Each CDR3 protein gets one entry after TCRdb re-called the 5' RACE reads with MiXCR. The sample holds about 48,000 distinct CDR3 sequences, 4.7% seen once.

This TCR derives from a female donor in good health. This chain connects TRBV30 to TRBJ1-6; D ambiguous. CDR3 residues: CAWSVPATPLHF. The CDR3 DNA reads TGTGCCTGGAGTGTACCTGCGACTCCCCTCCACTTT.